One sample yielded the 24 T cell receptor beta chains listed below, sequenced in a study of shared clonotypes between healthy human individuals. Profiling relied on immunoSEQ multiplex PCR, and the TCRdb table lists in-frame clones only, not all of them. The data hold 2 million to 2.5 million clones, with about 92% observed a single time. Material: naive CD4+ T cells from PBMCs. Subset of the sample: CD45RA+ positively selected. These receptors originate from a man younger than 30 in good health. Some clones in this sample may be carry-over from other donors' samples.

The genes are TRBV2 and TRBJ2-1; D is unresolved. Trimming shortened V by 6 bases and J by 5 bases, and 14 bases separated the two germline ends. The CDR3 extends over 14 amino acids. CDR1 and CDR2 from the germline V gene are SNHLY and FYNNEI. CDR3 protein: CASSGLRVNNEQFF. CDR3 sequence (DNA): TGTGCCAGCAGCGGTCTGAGAGTAAACAATGAGCAGTTCTTC.

The V gene is TRBV21-1, the J gene TRBJ2-2. TRBV21-1 is recorded as a pseudogene. This CDR3 contains 14 residues. The CDR3 DNA reads TGTGCCAGCAGCACTGAGACGGCTACCGGGGAGCTGTTTTTT. Its protein is CASSTETATGELFF.

The chain links TRBV11-2 to TRBJ1-2; D is uncertain. V was cut by 8 bases and J by 0 bases, with 4 bases left in between. Germline V CDR1 and CDR2: SGHAT, FQNNGV. The CDR3 consists of 11 residues. The CDR3 DNA sequence: TGTGCCAGCGGAACTAACTATGGCTACACCTTC. Translating it yields CASGTNYGYTF.

The chain has TRBV4-1 and TRBJ1-2; TRBD1 might be the D (6 bases). The ends were cut back, 3 bases at V and 4 bases at J, with 24 bases in the middle. The length of the CDR3 is 18 residues. Germline values: CDR1 MGHRA, CDR2 YSYEKL. CDR3 amino acids: CASSHQAGARGGAYGYTF. CDR3 DNA: TGCGCCAGCAGCCATCAGGCGGGGGCCAGGGGAGGAGCCTATGGCTACACCTTC.

The rearrangement joins TRBV9 to TRBJ1-4; the D gene is possibly TRBD1 (6 bases). This CDR3 has 13 amino acids. The V gene's germline CDR1 is SGDLS and CDR2 YYNGEE. Trimming cost V 4 bases and J 8 bases, with 12 bases left between them. CDR3 in amino acids: CASSPRDTEKLFF. For the CDR3, the DNA is TGTGCCAGCAGCCCCCGGGACACGGAAAAACTGTTTTTT.

The rearrangement uses TRBV18 and TRBJ2-6; a possible D gene is TRBD1 (6 bases). V lost 3 bases and J lost 0, with 15 bases in between. Germline CDR1 KGHSH, CDR2 LQKENI. There are 18 residues in the CDR3. CDR3 in DNA: TGTGCCAGCTCACCCTTCCTCGGACAGAGCTCTGGGGCCAACGTCCTGACTTTC. It yields the protein CASSPFLGQSSGANVLTF. The full variable domain, in which reference TRBV18 and TRBJ2-6 provide the parts outside the CDR3, is NAGVMQNPRHLVRRRGQEARLRCSPMKGHSHVYWYRQLPEEGLKFMVYLQKENIIDESGMPKERFSAEFPKEGPSILRIQQVVRGDSAAYFCASSPFLGQSSGANVLTFGAGSRLTVL.

The chain combines TRBV27 with TRBJ1-1; no firm D call. Trimming removed 6 bases from V and 1 base from J, with 12 bases in between. The V gene's germline CDR1 is MNHEY and CDR2 SMNVEV (reference sequence). This CDR3 is built from 14 residues. CDR3 coding DNA: TGTGCCAGCAGGGGTCCCGGACCGAACACTGAAGCTTTCTTT. Its translation is CASRGPGPNTEAFF.

The chain combines TRBV7-2 with TRBJ1-5; D ambiguous. Looked up from germline, CDR1 is SGHTA and CDR2 is FQGNSA. Trimming stripped 6 bases from V and 2 bases from J, with 11 bases between. This CDR3 region has 14 residues. The DNA for the CDR3 is TGTGCCAGCAGGGCAGGACCTGGCAATCAGCCCCAGCATTTT. Protein sequence: CASRAGPGNQPQHF.

The V gene is TRBV5-1, the J gene TRBJ2-7, with 8 bases identical to TRBD2. There are 15 residues in the CDR3. J gave up 3 bases and V 1 base, and 6 bases lay outside the gene matches. Per germline, CDR1 SGHRS and CDR2 YFSETQ. CDR3 loop: CASSLSGGGNYEQYF. The CDR3 DNA sequence: TGCGCCAGCAGCTTGAGCGGGGGAGGGAACTACGAGCAGTACTTC. Full variable domain (outside the CDR3, taken from reference TRBV5-1 and TRBJ2-7): KAGVTQTPRYLIKTRGQQVTLSCSPISGHRSVSWYQQTPGQGLQFLFEYFSETQRNKGNFPGRFSGRQFSNSRSEMNVSTLELGDSALYLCASSLSGGGNYEQYFGPGTRLTVT.

Turning to this clone: Other nucleotide sequences from this sample produce the same CDR3. The gene calls are TRBV18 and TRBJ2-7; TRBD2 might be the D (5 bases). Germline CDR1 and CDR2: KGHSH and LQKENI. The V gene lost 6 bases and the J gene lost 5 bases, with 11 bases spanning the gap. The CDR3 extends over 12 amino acids. CDR3 residues: CASSPGLDEQYF. The CDR3 region has the DNA TGTGCCAGCTCCCCTGGACTGGACGAGCAGTACTTC.

The J gene is TRBJ2-7, the V gene TRBV5-1, with 9 bases fitting TRBD2. Germline lookup yields CDR1 SGHRS and CDR2 YFSETQ. This CDR3 contains 17 residues. The ends lost 0 bases at V and 5 bases at J; junction bases unmatched: 12. For the CDR3, the DNA is TGCGCCAGCAGCTTGGCCTTTGGCGGGAGGGCCGTGAACGAGCAGTACTTC. It codes for CASSLAFGGRAVNEQYF.

Note on this clone: In the same sample, other DNA sequences code for this CDR3. V gene TRBV5-1 combines with J gene TRBJ2-5, with unresolved D. Germline loops: CDR1 SGHRS, CDR2 YFSETQ. The CDR3 extends over 14 amino acids. V was cut by 4 bases and J by 2 bases, with 12 bases left in between. The CDR3 spells CASSLEARQETQYF. The CDR3 DNA reads TGCGCCAGCAGCCTTGAAGCCAGGCAAGAGACCCAGTACTTC.

The gene calls are TRBV5-1 and TRBJ2-3, with D unresolved. The CDR3 runs 11 residues. Looked up from germline, CDR1 is SGHRS and CDR2 is YFSETQ. Trimming left V 0 bases short and J 10 bases short, with 6 bases between. The CDR3 region is CASSLEFAQYF. CDR3 nucleotides: TGCGCCAGCAGCTTGGAGTTCGCGCAGTATTTT.

In the case of this clone: In the same sample, other DNA sequences code for this CDR3. V is TRBV9 and J is TRBJ1-2; no firm D call. Germline CDR1 reads SGDLS; CDR2 reads YYNGEE. Trimming took 0 bases from V and 4 from J, leaving 7 bases between them. CDR3 length equals 13 residues. The CDR3: CASSVDAGYGYTF. The CDR3 DNA reads as TGTGCCAGCAGCGTAGACGCAGGCTATGGCTACACCTTC. Combining the CDR3 with reference TRBV9 and TRBJ1-2 gives the whole variable domain DSGVTQTPKHLITATGQRVTLRCSPRSGDLSVYWYQQSLDQGLQFLIQYYNGEERAKGNILERFSAQQFPDLHSELNLSSLELGDSALYFCASSVDAGYGYTFGSGTRLTVV.

In its sample, this clone was seen a few times. This chain links TRBV4-1 with TRBJ1-1; no definite D call. This CDR3 comprises 12 residues. Trimming took 1 base from V and 5 from J, leaving 5 bases between them. Germline-derived CDR1 and CDR2 are MGHRA and YSYEKL. This chain's CDR3 is CASSQVSTEAFF. The CDR3 nucleotides are TGCGCCAGCAGCCAAGTGTCTACTGAAGCTTTCTTT.

This chain links TRBV28 with TRBJ2-3; 9 nucleotides line up with TRBD1. Losses at the gene ends were 0 bases for V and 5 bases for J; bases not matched to a gene: 6. CDR1 is MDHEN, CDR2 SYDVKM, per germline. The CDR3 extends over 16 amino acids. The CDR3 is CASSLWGQGKGDTQYF. CDR3 sequence (DNA): TGTGCCAGCAGTTTATGGGGACAGGGTAAGGGAGATACGCAGTATTTT. Full variable domain (rest looked up from reference TRBV28 and TRBJ2-3): DVKVTQSSRYLVKRTGEKVFLECVQDMDHENMFWYRQDPGLGLRLIYFSYDVKMKEKGDIPEGYSVSREKKERFSLILESASTNQTSMYLCASSLWGQGKGDTQYFGPGTRLTVL.

About this clone: Other nucleotide sequences in the sample specify the same CDR3. The chain couples TRBV5-6 to TRBJ2-3, with D possibly TRBD2 on 6 matching bases. V lost 0 bases, J lost 1 base, and 6 bases lay in between. Germline loops: CDR1 SGHDT, CDR2 YYEEEE. CDR3 length: 14 amino acids. CDR3 DNA sequence: TGTGCCAGCAGCTTGGCGGGAGGCACAGATACGCAGTATTTT. This encodes CASSLAGGTDTQYF.

This clone was found a few times. The chain recombines TRBV5-1 with TRBJ2-3, with D tentatively TRBD2 (6 bases). This CDR3 contains 15 residues. Germline CDR1 reads SGHRS; CDR2 reads YFSETQ. Trimming removed 2 bases at V and 3 bases at J, with 13 bases between. Here the CDR3 DNA reads TGCGCCAGCAGCTTAGCGGGTCTAGCAACAGATACGCAGTATTTT. It encodes CASSLAGLATDTQYF.

The chain carries TRBV5-1 and TRBJ1-2, with a possible D match to TRBD1 (5 bases). V lost 4 bases to trimming and J lost 4 bases, with 20 bases between them. CDR3 length equals 16 residues. Germline V lookup: CDR1 SGHRS, CDR2 YFSETQ. CDR3 sequence: CASSNGQSQGAYGYTF. CDR3 coding DNA: TGCGCCAGCAGCAACGGACAATCTCAAGGGGCCTATGGCTACACCTTC.

The rearrangement joins TRBV7-2 to TRBJ1-5; a possible D gene is TRBD1 (6 bases). Germline CDR1 and CDR2: SGHTA and FQGNSA. V shed 5 bases and J shed 7 bases, with 18 bases lying between them. This CDR3 region has 15 residues. CDR3 loop: CASSLLGGRVQPQHF. As DNA, the CDR3 is TGTGCCAGCAGCCTTCTCGGGGGGCGCGTACAGCCCCAGCATTTT.

The V and J genes are TRBV4-3 and TRBJ2-2, with D hard to call. The CDR3 is 13 residues long. The germline V gene encodes CDR1 LGHNA and CDR2 YSLEER. The V end lost 0 bases, the J end lost 15 bases, and 14 bases lay between the germline ends. Written as DNA, the CDR3 is TGCGCCAGCAGCCAAGATAGGCAGACGAGGATGTTTTTT. Its translation: CASSQDRQTRMFF.

The chain has TRBV4-2 and TRBJ2-3, with 11 bases aligning to TRBD2. V shed 7 bases, J shed 6 bases, and the junction held 12 bases outside the gene matches. Germline V CDR1 and CDR2: LGHNA, YNFKEQ. The CDR3 runs to 16 residues. The DNA of the CDR3 is TGTGCCAGCATAGGAGGTAGCGGGAGGGCCGGGGATACGCAGTATTTT. Translation gives CASIGGSGRAGDTQYF.

This clone was seen a few times. The chain employs TRBV29-1 and TRBJ1-1, with TRBD1 as a possible D gene (5 bases). V gave up 5 bases and J gave up 3 bases, with 19 bases separating them. Germline CDR1 and CDR2: SQVTM and ANQGSEA. The CDR3 contains 15 residues. The CDR3 DNA sequence: TGCAGCGTTCGGCAACAGGTTCTTCGGGACACTGAAGCTTTCTTT. Protein: CSVRQQVLRDTEAFF.

The chain has TRBV5-5 and TRBJ1-3; D may be TRBD1 (5 bases). This CDR3 has 16 amino acids. V was pared by 3 bases and J by 2 bases, with 15 bases between. Per the germline V gene, CDR1 is SGHKS and CDR2 is YYEKEE (reference sequence). DNA of the CDR3: TGTGCCAGCAGCTGGGGACGCCCGGGCGCTGGAAACACCATATATTTT. This codes for CASSWGRPGAGNTIYF.